This T cell receptor (beta chain) was profiled in a study of shared clonotypes between healthy human individuals. From germline, CDR1 is MGHDK and CDR2 SYGVNS. V shed 1 base and J shed 5 bases, with 14 bases lying between them. The CDR3 runs to 15 residues. Regarding the study as a whole: Genetic and exposure-history diversity was limited by the small donor number.

A remark on this clone: The antigen is unknown.

The deep-level immunoSEQ assay was used. Researchers divided each subset's genomic DNA evenly across several immunoSEQ plates. The quantity of DNA used in unsorted PBMC replicate PCRs was 300 ng, corresponding to 30,000 to 35,000 T cell genomes. The method was immunoSEQ multiplex PCR; TCRdb's version includes in-frame clones alone and lacks a portion of them. The sample lists some 480,000 clones; around three quarters were seen once. The TCR was taken from a woman aged 40 to 49 in good health. Some clones in this sample may be carry-over from other donors' samples. The chain uses TRBV25-1 and TRBJ2-5; possible D gene TRBD1, 6 bases. The specimen was PBMCs. The CDR3 here is CASSESGPGAETQYF. CDR3 DNA sequence: TGTGCCAGCAGTGAATCAGGCCCAGGGGCGGAGACCCAGTACTTC.